This TCR beta chain was sequenced in a study of CD8 T cells in Susac syndrome. Findings of the study overall: Clonal expansion of Susac CD8+ cells peaked in TEMRA cells, and it also peaked in active patients.

The CDR3 is made up of 17 amino acids. CDR1 and CDR2 (germline): SGHVS, FQNEAQ. The V and J ends lost 2 bases and 4 bases, in that order; junction bases with no gene match: 13. Memory subsets were defined for TEMRA sorting by CD27 and CD45RA staining. Not only total CD8+ cells but also sorted CD8+ TEMRA cells were sequenced. RNA amounts of roughly 0.5 to 1 ug underwent reverse transcription with random hexamers. Multiplex PCR with immunoSEQ amplified the TCR beta CDR3 across 54 Vbeta and 13 Jbeta. One entry per CDR3 protein results from TCRdb running MiXCR on the immunoSEQ multiplex PCR reads. This table has fewer than 1,500 distinct CDR3 sequences, roughly 69% appearing once. Details on this clonotype: Its antigen is currently unknown.

The genes are TRBV7-8 and TRBJ2-7; 8 bases line up with TRBD1. The sample consisted of CD8+ TEMRA cells from PBMCs. The subset here: FACS-sorted terminally differentiated effector memory CD8+ T cells re-expressing CD45RA (CD8+ TEMRA). The receptor comes from a human donor with Susac syndrome. In DNA, the CDR3 is TGTGCCAGCAGCTTACCAACCTTGGGACAGGCGGCGTACGAGCAGTACTTC. Its protein is CASSLPTLGQAAYEQYF.